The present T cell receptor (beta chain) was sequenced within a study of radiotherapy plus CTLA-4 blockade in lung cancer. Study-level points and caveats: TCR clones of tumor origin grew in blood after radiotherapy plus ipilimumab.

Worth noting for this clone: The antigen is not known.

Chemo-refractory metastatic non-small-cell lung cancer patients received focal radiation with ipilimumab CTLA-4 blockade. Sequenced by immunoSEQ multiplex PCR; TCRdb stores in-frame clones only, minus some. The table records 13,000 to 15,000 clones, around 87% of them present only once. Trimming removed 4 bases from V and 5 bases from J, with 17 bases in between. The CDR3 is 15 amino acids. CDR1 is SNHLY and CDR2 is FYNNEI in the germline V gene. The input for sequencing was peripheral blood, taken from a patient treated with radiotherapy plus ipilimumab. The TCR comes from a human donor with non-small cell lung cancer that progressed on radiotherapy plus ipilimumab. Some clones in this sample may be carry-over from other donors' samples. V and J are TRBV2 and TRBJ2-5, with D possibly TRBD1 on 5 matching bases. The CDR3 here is CASSARNQGTETQYF. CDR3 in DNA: TGTGCCAGCAGTGCTAGAAACCAGGGCACGGAGACCCAGTACTTC.